Below are 32 T cell receptor beta chains sequenced from a single sample in a study of T cell repertoires in cytomegalovirus infection. In TCRdb, the reads were re-called with MiXCR into one record per CDR3 protein. The table records 130,000 or so distinct CDR3 sequences, under 8.5% of them present only once. Sample: PBMCs. The source of these receptors is a human donor in good health (CMV status not recorded). Some clones in this sample may be carry-over from other donors' samples.

J is TRBJ2-7 and V is TRBV20-1; D is perhaps TRBD1 (7 bases). Trimming removed 3 bases at V and 6 bases at J, with 18 bases between. Germline values: CDR1 DFQATT, CDR2 SNEGSKA (reference sequence). The CDR3 has 14 residues. CDR3 protein: CSARAPGGLFEQYF. CDR3 nucleotide sequence: TGCAGTGCTAGGGCCCCAGGGGGGCTTTTCGAGCAGTACTTC.

The chain links TRBV20-1 to TRBJ2-3, with a weak D call TRBD2 (6 bases). The germline V gene has CDR1 DFQATT and CDR2 SNEGSKA (reference sequence). V was cut by 6 bases and J by 2 bases, with 18 bases left in between. This CDR3 comprises 15 residues. This CDR3 is CSALYGRGNTDTQYF. DNA of the CDR3: TGCAGTGCCCTCTATGGGCGGGGAAACACAGATACGCAGTATTTT.

In its sample, this clonotype was seen many times. This may stem from a read error, because a much larger clone lies one nucleotide away. The chain is built from TRBV7-2 and TRBJ2-3; 8 nucleotides align to TRBD2. The CDR3 runs 15 residues. The germline V gene has CDR1 SGHTA and CDR2 FQGNSA. V trimming: 4 bases; J trimming: 6 bases; junction bases outside the gene matches: 9. CDR3 amino acids: CASSYSREGCDTQYF. The DNA of the CDR3 is TGTGCCAGCAGCTACTCACGGGAGGGTTGTGATACGCAGTATTTT.

In this sample, this clonotype turned up many times. The chain's CDR3 is CATQFGTRAGDEQFF. In DNA, the CDR3 is TGCGCCACCCAGTTTGGGACTAGGGCCGGCGATGAGCAGTTCTTC. The chain combines TRBV5-1 with TRBJ2-1, with 8 bases aligning to TRBD2. CDR3 size: 15 residues. J lost 8 bases, V lost 9 bases, and 16 bases had no gene match. Germline lookup yields CDR1 SGHRS and CDR2 YFSETQ.

This clonotype has just a few counts. It may be a read error: a sequence one base away is much more abundant. This chain uses TRBV2 with TRBJ2-5; 7 bases fit TRBD1. CDR1 is SNHLY and CDR2 is FYNNEI in the germline V gene. V was pared by 5 bases and J by 2 bases, with 2 bases of the junction left unmatched. The length of the CDR3 is 13 residues. The CDR3 here is CASSWTGQETQYF. The CDR3 bases are TGTGCCAGCAGTTGGACAGGTCAAGAGACCCAGTACTTC. Supplemented by reference TRBV2 and TRBJ2-5, the full variable domain reads EPEVTQTPSHQVTQMGQEVILRCVPISNHLYFYWYRQILGQKVEFLVSFYNNEISEKSEIFDDQFSVERPDGSNFTLKIRSTKLEDSAMYFCASSWTGQETQYFGPGTRLLVL.

In its sample, this clonotype was seen many times. V usage is TRBV27 and J usage is TRBJ1-6, with D perhaps matching TRBD1 (6 bases). The CDR3 contains 14 residues. Germline V CDR1 and CDR2: MNHEY, SMNVEV (reference sequence). Trimming removed 3 bases at V and 6 bases at J, with 9 bases between. The CDR3 DNA reads as TGTGCCAGCAGTTTTGGGGGGGCTAATTCACCCCTCCACTTT. Protein: CASSFGGANSPLHF.

This clonotype was counted between two and nine times. This chain joins TRBV20-1 and TRBJ2-1; 11 nucleotides match TRBD1. Unmatched junction bases numbered 6, after V lost 4 bases and J lost 4 bases. Germline CDR1 reads DFQATT; CDR2 reads SNEGSKA (reference sequence). The CDR3 contains 15 residues. CDR3 protein: CSATPGQGEYNEQFF. The CDR3 coding sequence is TGCAGTGCTACACCGGGACAGGGGGAATACAATGAGCAGTTCTTC.

This clonotype showed up just a few times. The chain couples TRBV24-1 to TRBJ2-1, with D possibly matching TRBD1 (5 bases). The V gene lost 6 bases and the J gene lost 4 bases, with 9 bases spanning the gap. The CDR3 length is 13 residues. CDR1 and CDR2 from the germline V gene are KGHDR and SFDVKD. Here the CDR3 reads CATSSQGYNEQFF. DNA for the CDR3: TGTGCCACCAGTTCTCAGGGTTACAATGAGCAGTTCTTC.

In this sample, this clonotype turned up many times. CDR3 sequence reads: CASSRGPQGEKLFF. CDR3 DNA: TGTGCCAGCAGCCGGGGACCCCAGGGCGAAAAACTGTTTTTT. V and J are TRBV7-9 and TRBJ1-4, with D tentatively TRBD1 (5 bases). Per germline, CDR1 SEHNR and CDR2 FQNEAQ (reference sequence). The V end was cut by 5 bases, the J end by 8 bases, with 15 bases between. The CDR3 loop spans 14 amino acids.

This clonotype was recorded many times. The chain employs TRBV20-1 and TRBJ2-3; D remains ambiguous. Germline CDR1 is DFQATT and CDR2 is SNEGSKA (reference sequence). The CDR3 sequence is 14 residues long. V lost 1 base and J 1 base, leaving 9 bases between the germline ends. CDR3 protein: CSARGRFGTDTQYF. CDR3 DNA sequence: TGCAGTGCTAGAGGGCGGTTCGGCACAGATACGCAGTATTTT.

This clonotype has at least ten counts. The V and J genes are TRBV7-2 and TRBJ1-6; D remains ambiguous. Trimming left V 6 bases short and J 9 bases short, with 18 bases between. CDR1 is SGHTA, CDR2 FQGNSA, per germline. This CDR3 has 15 residues. The CDR3 DNA follows: TGTGCCAGCAGTCCGGCGGGGTTTTATGGTTCACCCCTCCACTTT. Translation: CASSPAGFYGSPLHF.

There are many counts of this clonotype. The V gene is TRBV7-2, the J gene TRBJ1-5; TRBD1 matches 8 bases. The CDR3 has 14 amino acids. The V gene end was trimmed by 6 bases and the J gene end by 6 bases; junction bases not matched to a gene: 7. Germline V lookup: CDR1 SGHTA, CDR2 FQGNSA. The CDR3 reads CASRSGQGSQPQHF. CDR3 nucleotide sequence: TGTGCCAGCAGGTCTGGACAGGGAAGTCAGCCCCAGCATTTT.

This sequence joins TRBV5-1 and TRBJ2-4, with 10 bases that match TRBD2. Per the germline V gene, CDR1 is SGHRS and CDR2 is YFSETQ. The CDR3 length is 14 residues. The V and J ends lost 3 bases and 8 bases, in that order; junction bases with no gene match: 5. This CDR3 reads CASSSTGTSDIQYF. The DNA for the CDR3 is TGCGCCAGCAGCTCCACCGGGACTAGCGACATTCAGTACTTC.

This clonotype was picked up many times. CDR3 amino acids: CASSLLAEAFF. The CDR3, as DNA: TGTGCCAGCAGCTTATTAGCTGAAGCTTTCTTT. The rearrangement joins TRBV7-2 to TRBJ1-1; the D is unclear. In germline, CDR1 is SGHTA, CDR2 FQGNSA. V lost 2 bases and J 6 bases, leaving 4 bases between the germline ends. The CDR3 is 11 amino acids.

This clonotype was recorded at least ten times. This sequence joins TRBV29-1 and TRBJ2-5, with a weak D call TRBD1 (6 bases). Germline V gives CDR1 SQVTM, CDR2 ANQGSEA. V dropped 3 bases and J dropped 7 bases, with 15 bases sitting between them. This CDR3 region has 13 residues. CDR3 in amino acids: CSVDMGTPRTQYF. CDR3 sequence (DNA): TGCAGCGTTGATATGGGGACACCCCGGACCCAGTACTTC. Together with reference TRBV29-1 and TRBJ2-5, the CDR3 gives the full variable domain: SAVISQKPSRDICQRGTSLTIQCQVDSQVTMMFWYRQQPGQSLTLIATANQGSEATYESGFVIDKFPISRPNLTFSTLTVSNMSPEDSSIYLCSVDMGTPRTQYFGPGTRLLVL.

This clonotype was found many times. The rearrangement joins TRBV7-2 to TRBJ2-1; possible D gene TRBD1, 5 bases. Germline-derived CDR1 and CDR2 are SGHTA and FQGNSA. The V end lost 5 bases, the J end lost 0 bases, and 11 bases lay between the germline ends. The CDR3 sequence is 15 residues long. This chain's CDR3 is CASSTSRGSYNEQFF. CDR3 in DNA: TGTGCCAGCAGCACCTCAAGGGGCTCCTACAATGAGCAGTTCTTC. Full variable domain (remainder filled in from reference TRBV7-2 and TRBJ2-1): GAGVSQSPSNKVTEKGKDVELRCDPISGHTALYWYRQSLGQGLEFLIYFQGNSAPDKSGLPSDRFSAERTGGSVSTLTIQRTQQEDSAVYLCASSTSRGSYNEQFFGPGTRLTVL.

V is TRBV15 and J is TRBJ2-5, with D perhaps matching TRBD2 (5 bases). V was clipped by 0 bases and J by 0 bases, with 14 bases between them. The CDR3 is made up of 17 amino acids. The germline V gene has CDR1 LNHNV and CDR2 YYDKDF (reference sequence). The CDR3 nucleotides are TGTGCCACCAGCAGAGAGGGTGGTCGAGGGAACCAAGAGACCCAGTACTTC. Protein: CATSREGGRGNQETQYF.

This clonotype was detected a few times. The V call is TRBV29-1, the J call TRBJ1-4; the D is unclear. The CDR3 covers 11 residues. Germline lookup yields CDR1 SQVTM and CDR2 ANQGSEA. Trimming pared 7 bases from V and 2 bases from J, leaving 5 bases between. As DNA, the CDR3 is TGCAGCGCCGCGACTAATGAAAAACTGTTTTTT. Translating it yields CSAATNEKLFF.

This clonotype was observed a handful of times. V usage is TRBV2 and J usage is TRBJ1-2; a weak D match, TRBD1 (6 bases). In germline, CDR1 is SNHLY, CDR2 FYNNEI. Trimming left V 2 bases short and J 5 bases short, with 12 bases between. The CDR3 is 14 amino acids. This CDR3 is CASSERTVRYGYTF. Here the CDR3 DNA reads TGTGCCAGCAGTGAAAGGACAGTAAGATATGGCTACACCTTC.

This clonotype was counted at least ten times. The chain employs TRBV7-9 and TRBJ1-2; D gene ambiguous. The CDR3 totals 14 residues. Trimming left V 0 bases short and J 2 bases short, with 7 bases between. Per germline, CDR1 SEHNR and CDR2 FQNEAQ (reference sequence). CDR3 nucleotides: TGTGCCAGCAGCTTAGCCTCGGCGAACTATGGCTACACCTTC. Amino acid sequence: CASSLASANYGYTF.

This clonotype came up a few times. The chain links TRBV6-2 or TRBV6-3 to TRBJ2-2; D is ambiguous. V was cut by 1 base and J by 7 bases, with 7 bases left in between. The length of the CDR3 is 13 residues. The germline V gene has CDR1 MNHEY and CDR2 SVGEGT. The chain's CDR3 is CASSYLPRGELFF. CDR3 coding DNA: TGTGCCAGCAGTTACTTACCTCGCGGGGAGCTGTTTTTT.

This chain connects TRBV5-4 to TRBJ2-7; 8 positions agree with TRBD1. The CDR3 runs to 14 residues. Germline V CDR1 and CDR2: SGHNT, YYREEE (reference sequence). V gave up 2 bases and J gave up 5 bases; unmatched junction bases: 6. The CDR3 is CASSFDRGSNEQYF. The DNA for the CDR3 is TGTGCCAGCAGCTTCGACAGGGGAAGCAACGAGCAGTACTTC.

This clonotype was counted at least ten times. The chain employs TRBV7-8 and TRBJ2-7, with a tentative D call TRBD1 (6 bases). Trimming took 3 bases from V and 0 from J, leaving 12 bases between them. Per germline, CDR1 SGHVS and CDR2 FQNEAQ. This CDR3 comprises 15 residues. Written as DNA, the CDR3 is TGTGCCAGCAGCTTGGTAACAGGGAGCTCCTACGAGCAGTACTTC. Translated, it gives CASSLVTGSSYEQYF.

This clonotype was seen at least ten times. The V and J genes are TRBV7-2 and TRBJ2-2, with TRBD2 matching 9 bases. V shed 1 base, J shed 4 bases, and the junction held 7 bases outside the gene matches. CDR1 is SGHTA, CDR2 FQGNSA, per germline. The CDR3 sequence is 17 residues long. CDR3 bases: TGTGCCAGCAGCTTAGACCCAGCGGGGGGCGGCACCGGGGAGCTGTTTTTT. Translation: CASSLDPAGGGTGELFF.

The sample holds one count of this clonotype. The J gene is TRBJ2-2, the V gene TRBV20-1; D is possibly TRBD1 or TRBD2 (5 bases each). Germline loops: CDR1 DFQATT, CDR2 SNEGSKA (reference sequence). V lost 0 bases and J 7 bases, leaving 15 bases between the germline ends. The CDR3 length is 15 residues. CDR3 nucleotides: TGCAGTGCTAGAGACCGGGACCCATCGGGCGGGGAGCTGTTTTTT. The encoded protein is CSARDRDPSGGELFF.

This sequence joins TRBV2 and TRBJ1-4; D is unclear. V lost 6 bases and J lost 4, with 15 bases in between. Germline-derived CDR1 and CDR2 are SNHLY and FYNNEI. The CDR3 covers 15 residues. This CDR3 reads CASSEDLTGNEKLFF. As DNA, the CDR3 is TGTGCCAGCAGCGAGGACCTCACCGGTAATGAAAAACTGTTTTTT.

In nucleotides, the CDR3 is TGTGCCACCAGTGATATCCTGAACACTGAAGCTTTCTTT. Encoded protein: CATSDILNTEAFF. V usage is TRBV24-1 and J usage is TRBJ1-1; D not certain. Germline V gene data show CDR1 as KGHDR and CDR2 as SFDVKD. The CDR3 covers 13 residues. Trimming removed 3 bases at V and 0 bases at J, with 4 bases between.

This clonotype was observed many times. The rearrangement links TRBV4-1 to TRBJ1-2; 9 bases agree with TRBD1. The V gene end was trimmed by 1 base and the J gene end by 2 bases; junction bases not matched to a gene: 2. The CDR3 spans 15 residues. CDR1 MGHRA and CDR2 YSYEKL come from the germline V gene. The CDR3 nucleotides read TGCGCCAGCAGCCAAGCCGGGACAGGGAACTATGGCTACACCTTC. Translation gives CASSQAGTGNYGYTF.

There are many counts of this clonotype. This rearrangement joins TRBV7-2 to TRBJ2-3; 8 bases agree with TRBD2. V dropped 3 bases and J dropped 4; count of bases not matched to a gene: 3. The CDR3 is 14 amino acids. Germline V gives CDR1 SGHTA, CDR2 FQGNSA. The CDR3 region has the DNA TGTGCCAGCAGCTTGGGACTAGACGCAGATACGCAGTATTTT. Protein product: CASSLGLDADTQYF.

This clonotype has at least ten counts. The V and J genes are TRBV7-9 and TRBJ2-3; 10 positions agree with TRBD1. Germline loops: CDR1 SEHNR, CDR2 FQNEAQ (reference sequence). V gave up 3 bases and J gave up 3 bases; unmatched junction bases: 6. CDR3 length: 16 amino acids. Here the CDR3 DNA reads TGTGCCAGCAGCTTGCGACAGGGGGCTTTTACAGATACGCAGTATTTT. This sequence encodes CASSLRQGAFTDTQYF.

This clonotype was seen ten or more times. The chain links TRBV7-9 to TRBJ2-6, with 10 positions matching TRBD1. Germline CDR1 reads SEHNR; CDR2 reads FQNEAQ (reference sequence). The trim removed 5 bases at V and 2 bases at J, leaving 6 bases unmatched. The length of the CDR3 is 17 residues. CDR3 protein: CASSNRQGATGANVLTF. The CDR3 bases are TGTGCCAGCAGCAATCGACAGGGGGCAACTGGGGCCAACGTCCTGACTTTC.

V usage is TRBV7-9 and J usage is TRBJ2-1; maybe TRBD2 (5 bases). The ends were cut back, 5 bases at V and 3 bases at J, with 11 bases in the middle. CDR1 is SEHNR and CDR2 is FQNEAQ in the germline V gene (reference sequence). The CDR3 length is 14 residues. The CDR3 DNA sequence: TGTGCCAGCAGCCCCGAGGGTTTCTACAATGAGCAGTTCTTC. Protein sequence: CASSPEGFYNEQFF.